This T cell receptor beta chain was sequenced during a study of T-cell reconstitution after alpha-beta-depleted transplantation in children listed by TCRdb under 2016. Looking at the study overall: The study quantitatively tracked T-cell immune reconstitution after TCRalphabeta/CD19-depleted allogeneic hematopoietic cell transplantation in children using TCR repertoire profiling.

Trimming costs V 7 bases and J 1 base, and their ends lie 11 bases apart. Per the germline V gene, MNHEY is the CDR1 and SVGEGT is the CDR2. The CDR3 spans 14 residues, from the cysteine through the phenylalanine. Of all the DNA, just the CDR3 is kept, 42 bases in frame from base 1. The library came from PCR. The run used an Illumina HiSeq 2500. Molecular barcoding was employed in the preparation of TCR libraries, with unique molecular identifiers being used to normalize TCRbeta repertoire quantification. TCRdb handled the public reads itself, with Q25 trimming in fastp and clone calling in MiXCR, and kept productive beta chains. Each CDR3 protein appears once, grouped with its most common genes and DNA. Across this sample there are just over 200,000 distinct CDR3 sequences, with under 8.5% seen only once. The ten biggest clones cover roughly a third of the sample. The treatment or condition label of this sample denotes: allogeneic hematopoietic cell transplantation with graft depleted of TCRalphabeta T cells and CD19 B cells. TCRalphabeta/CD19-depleted allogeneic hematopoietic cell grafts were given to the transplant recipients, all of whom were children.

This clonotype has a handful of counts. Which antigen it targets is not known. One base away there is no much larger clone; base qualities are not given. Beyond this particular receptor, the publication reports: About two months after transplant, the apparently early recovery of alphabetaT-cell counts reportedly depended on just several hundred clones that had expanded rapidly and came from non-depleted graft cells. Over the following months the frequencies of hyperexpanded clones went down, and after one year T-cell counts and TCRbeta diversity were mostly credited to newly produced T cells. In some patients, the high TCRbeta diversity seen at day 60 was put down to recipient T cells and intrathymic progenitors that had survived conditioning.

This clonotype originated in a male patient under 10 years old who had a stem cell transplant for acute myeloid leukemia, so the T cells may come from the graft donor. The V and J genes are TRBV6-2 or TRBV6-3 and TRBJ1-5; a weak D assignment points to TRBD1 (5 bases agree). This specimen was PBMCs, mostly from graft donor cells, taken 360 days after TCRalphabeta/CD19-depleted stem cell transplant. The bases are TGTGCCAGCAAAAATAGGGGAAGCAATCAGCCCCAGCATTTT. Protein translation: CASKNRGSNQPQHF.